This T cell receptor beta chain derives from a study of T cells in Graves' hyperthyroidism and ophthalmopathy. There were TCR beta CDR3 regions amplified from RNA transcripts. TCR CDR3 underwent first-round RT-PCR with the HTBI primer set. TCRdb analysed the multiplex PCR reads with MiXCR anew, one entry per CDR3 protein. The data show more than 350,000 distinct CDR3 sequences, 13% to 15% seen once. This clonotype was picked up many times. Its matching antigen is unknown. The trim removed 2 bases at V and 5 bases at J, leaving 8 bases unmatched. The CDR3 runs 15 residues. CDR1 is MNHNY and CDR2 is SVGAGI in the germline V gene (reference sequence). Ophthalmopathy cases scored 3 or more on the Clinical Activity Score and 4 or more on NOSPECS grade, with duration below 3 months. On the basis of clinical symptoms, serum thyroxine and TRAb, thyroid ultrasound and orbital computed tomography, diagnoses were made.

Study results and caveats: Ophthalmopathy, as predicted by the model, came a median roughly 6.5 months after the prediction. Most expanded thyroid clonotypes above 0.001 recurred in blood.

Sequenced: blood. The receptor's source is a woman aged 60 to 75 with Graves' ophthalmopathy. V and J are TRBV6-6 and TRBJ1-1, with 7 bases aligning to TRBD1. CDR3 loop: CASSYSFQGDTEAFF. The CDR3 DNA sequence: TGTGCCAGCAGTTACAGTTTTCAGGGGGATACTGAAGCTTTCTTT.